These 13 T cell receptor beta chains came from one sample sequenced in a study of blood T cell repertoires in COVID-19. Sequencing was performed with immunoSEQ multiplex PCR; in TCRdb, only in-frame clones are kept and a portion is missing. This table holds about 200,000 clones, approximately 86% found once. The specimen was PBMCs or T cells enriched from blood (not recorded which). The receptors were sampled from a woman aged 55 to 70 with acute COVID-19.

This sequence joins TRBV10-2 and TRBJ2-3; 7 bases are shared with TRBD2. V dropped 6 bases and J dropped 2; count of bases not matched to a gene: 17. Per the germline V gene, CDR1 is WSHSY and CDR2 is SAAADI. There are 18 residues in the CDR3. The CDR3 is CASSLTSLVGGYTDTQYF. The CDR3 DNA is TGCGCCAGCAGCCTCACGTCTCTTGTCGGGGGGTACACAGATACGCAGTATTTT.

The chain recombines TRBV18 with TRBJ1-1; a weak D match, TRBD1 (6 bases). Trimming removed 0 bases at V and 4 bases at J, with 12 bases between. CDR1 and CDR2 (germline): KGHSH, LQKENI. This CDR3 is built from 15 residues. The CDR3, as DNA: TGTGCCAGCTCACCACCGGGTTTAGGGGGCACTGAAGCTTTCTTT. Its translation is CASSPPGLGGTEAFF.

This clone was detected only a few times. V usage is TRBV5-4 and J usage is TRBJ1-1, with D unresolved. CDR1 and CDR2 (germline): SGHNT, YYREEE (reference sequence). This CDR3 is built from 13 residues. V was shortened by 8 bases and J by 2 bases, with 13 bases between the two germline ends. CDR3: CASSRPGNTEAFF. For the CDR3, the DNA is TGTGCCAGTTCACGACCGGGAAACACTGAAGCTTTCTTT.

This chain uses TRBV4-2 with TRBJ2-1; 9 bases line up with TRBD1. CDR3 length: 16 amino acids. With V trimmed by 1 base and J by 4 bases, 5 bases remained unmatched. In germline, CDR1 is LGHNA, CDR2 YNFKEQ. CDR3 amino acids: CASSQVPGQGYNEQFF. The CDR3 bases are TGTGCCAGCAGCCAAGTCCCCGGACAGGGGTACAATGAGCAGTTCTTC.

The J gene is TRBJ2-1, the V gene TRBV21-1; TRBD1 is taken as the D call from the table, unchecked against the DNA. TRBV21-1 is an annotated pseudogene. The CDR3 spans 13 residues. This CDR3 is CASASVVDNEQFF. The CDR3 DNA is TGTGCCAGCGCCTCAGTGGTCGACAATGAGCAGTTCTTC.

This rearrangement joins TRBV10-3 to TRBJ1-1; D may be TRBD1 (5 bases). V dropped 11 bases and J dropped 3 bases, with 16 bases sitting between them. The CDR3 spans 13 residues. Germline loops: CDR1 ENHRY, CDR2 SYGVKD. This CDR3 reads CAARPPRDTEAFF. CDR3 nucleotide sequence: TGTGCCGCAAGACCCCCCAGGGACACTGAAGCTTTCTTT.

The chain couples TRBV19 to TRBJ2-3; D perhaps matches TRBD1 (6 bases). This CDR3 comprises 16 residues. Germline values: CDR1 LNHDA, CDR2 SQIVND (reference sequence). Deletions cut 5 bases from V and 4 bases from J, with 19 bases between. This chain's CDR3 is CASSFLRGARADTQYF. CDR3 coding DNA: TGTGCCAGTAGTTTCCTCAGGGGAGCAAGGGCAGATACGCAGTATTTT.

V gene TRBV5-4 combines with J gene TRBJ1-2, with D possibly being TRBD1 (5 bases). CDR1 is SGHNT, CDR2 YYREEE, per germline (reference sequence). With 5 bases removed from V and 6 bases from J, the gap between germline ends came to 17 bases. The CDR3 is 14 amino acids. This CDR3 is CASRWAGVGDGYTF. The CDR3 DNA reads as TGTGCCAGCAGATGGGCGGGGGTAGGGGATGGCTACACCTTC.

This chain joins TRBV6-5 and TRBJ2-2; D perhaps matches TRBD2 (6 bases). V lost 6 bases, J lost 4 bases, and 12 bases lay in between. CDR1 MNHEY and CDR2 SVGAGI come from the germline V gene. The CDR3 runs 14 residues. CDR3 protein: CASRSPGGTGELFF. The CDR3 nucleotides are TGTGCCAGCAGGTCCCCCGGGGGCACCGGGGAGCTGTTTTTT.

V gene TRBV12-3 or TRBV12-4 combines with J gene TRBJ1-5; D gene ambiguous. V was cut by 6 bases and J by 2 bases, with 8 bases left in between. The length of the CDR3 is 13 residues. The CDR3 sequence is CASSLFGNQPQHF. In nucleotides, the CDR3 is TGTGCCAGCAGCCTTTTCGGCAATCAGCCCCAGCATTTT.

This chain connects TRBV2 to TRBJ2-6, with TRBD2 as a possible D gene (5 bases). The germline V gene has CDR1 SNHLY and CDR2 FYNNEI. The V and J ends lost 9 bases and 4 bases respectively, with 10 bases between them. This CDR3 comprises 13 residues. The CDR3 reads CASRGTGANVLTF. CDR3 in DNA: TGTGCCAGTCGGGGAACCGGGGCCAACGTCCTGACTTTC.

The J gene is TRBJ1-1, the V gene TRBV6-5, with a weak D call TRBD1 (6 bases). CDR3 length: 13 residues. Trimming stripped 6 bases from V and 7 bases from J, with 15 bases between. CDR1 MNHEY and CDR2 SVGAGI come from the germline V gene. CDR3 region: CASRTGRSSEAFF. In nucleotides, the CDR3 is TGTGCCAGCAGGACAGGAAGATCCAGTGAAGCTTTCTTT.

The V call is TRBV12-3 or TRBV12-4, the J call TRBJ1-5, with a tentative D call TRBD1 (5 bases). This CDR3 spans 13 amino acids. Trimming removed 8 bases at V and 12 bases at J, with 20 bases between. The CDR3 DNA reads TGTGCCAGCTTTTCCTCAACAGGTCTGGTCCAGCATTTT. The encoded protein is CASFSSTGLVQHF.